What follows is one T cell receptor beta chain and its context. Time point denoted: before trial treatment. Covering alpha and beta chains, TRAV- and TRBV-specific primers were used for the first-strand cDNA. The PCR that amplified TCRs ran for about 20 cycles, relying on a constant-region primer and a V-primer adapter. MiXCR, run by TCRdb on the reads, gives a single entry per CDR3 protein. The profile shows about 60,000 distinct CDR3 sequences, approximately 25% of them singletons. CDR1 and CDR2 (germline): MNHGY, SAAAGT. CDR3 size: 17 residues. V gave up 7 bases and J gave up 4 bases, with 25 bases separating them. This entry is derived from a study of low-dose radiotherapy and immunotherapy resistance in tumors.

The source of this sequence is a male donor with prostate cancer. The sample here was PBMCs, taken before treatment. The chain uses TRBV6-8 and TRBJ1-1; tentatively, D is TRBD1 (6 bases). The CDR3 here is CASIGAGRPRGGTEAFF. The CDR3 coding sequence is TGTGCCAGCATCGGGGCCGGACGACCCAGGGGAGGCACTGAAGCTTTCTTT.